This T cell receptor beta chain was obtained from a study of T cell responses to AZD1222 COVID-19 vaccine. Across the study: Both about-4-week and about-12-week second-dose recipients were combined.

General observations from the study: Just a handful of people given AZD1222 tested seropositive at baseline.

Turning to this clone: The antigen remains unidentified.

The CDR3 extends over 16 amino acids. From germline, CDR1 is MNHEY and CDR2 SVGEGT. J was trimmed by 3 bases and V by 1 base; bases with no gene match: 8. Sequenced by immunoSEQ multiplex PCR; TCRdb stores in-frame clones only, minus some. The sample includes approximately 110,000 clones, around 81% of them seen just once. The specimen comprised peripheral blood, sampled on day 0 of AZD1222 vaccination. This clonotype was sampled from an adult in good health. The chain recombines TRBV6-2 or TRBV6-3 with TRBJ1-1, with TRBD1 identical over 7 bases. Here the CDR3 DNA reads TGTGCCAGCAGTTACTTGAGACAGGGTTGGGACACTGAAGCTTTCTTT. Amino acids: CASSYLRQGWDTEAFF.